The rows below give T cell receptor beta chains drawn from one sample of a study of T cells in Graves' hyperthyroidism and ophthalmopathy. TCRdb re-derived calls from the multiplex PCR reads in MiXCR, one entry per CDR3 protein. The table includes 500,000 or so distinct CDR3 sequences, about 15% detected once. The sequenced sample was blood. The origin of the receptors is a woman aged 18-30 years with Graves' ophthalmopathy. Both conserved end residues are part of each CDR3. The order of the fields is clone size, D gene, V gene, J gene, CDR3 protein, CDR3 DNA. D genes are given only for firm matches. Where a row states a size, it is once, few, many or the class of an expanded clone; other rows omit it.

NA,TRBD2,TRBV6-2/TRBV6-3,TRBJ2-2,CASSRLAGTGELFF,TGTGCCAGCAGTAGACTAGCGGGGACCGGGGAGCTGTTTTTT
few,NA,TRBV6-2/TRBV6-3,TRBJ1-1,CASGRPGLMNTEAFF,TGTGCCAGCGGTCGACCGGGGCTAATGAACACTGAAGCTTTCTTT
many,TRBD2,TRBV27,TRBJ2-1,CASSFLGTSGGKENEQFF,TGTGCCAGCAGTTTCTTAGGGACTAGCGGGGGAAAGGAGAATGAGCAGTTCTTC
NA,TRBD1,TRBV7-2,TRBJ2-2,CASSPLTGERIANTGELFF,TGTGCCAGCAGCCCTTTGACAGGGGAAAGGATCGCGAACACCGGGGAGCTGTTTTTT
many,TRBD1,TRBV5-1,TRBJ2-7,CASSRTGGGYEQYF,TGCGCCAGCAGCAGGACAGGGGGAGGATACGAGCAGTACTTC
many,NA,TRBV28,TRBJ1-5,CASSSFPRDRNQPQHF,TGTGCCAGCAGTTCCTTTCCCAGGGATCGCAATCAGCCCCAGCATTTT
many,TRBD2,TRBV3-1,TRBJ2-2,CASSLPNILTSGFTGELFF,TGTGCCAGCAGCCTCCCGAACATATTGACTAGCGGGTTCACCGGGGAGCTGTTTTTT
few,NA,TRBV6-5,TRBJ1-1,CASSSQTFRGADTEAFF,TGTGCCAGCAGTTCTCAAACTTTTCGGGGGGCGGACACTGAAGCTTTCTTT
NA,NA,TRBV3-1,TRBJ1-2,CASSQDPPGPNYGYTF,TGTGCCAGCAGCCAAGATCCACCCGGGCCTAACTATGGCTACACCTTC
many,NA,TRBV2,TRBJ1-2,CASSEWSGGAGYTF,TGTGCCAGCAGTGAGTGGTCTGGGGGCGCTGGCTACACCTTC
NA,TRBD1,TRBV11-2,TRBJ2-1,CASSLLTGAGEQFF,TGTGCCAGCAGCTTACTTACAGGGGCGGGTGAGCAGTTCTTC
many,NA,TRBV5-1,TRBJ2-1,CASSLISGVGEQFF,TGCGCCAGCAGCTTGATAAGCGGAGTGGGTGAGCAGTTCTTC
NA,NA,TRBV5-5,TRBJ2-2,CASTRVEGGELFF,TGTGCCAGCACTAGAGTGGAGGGCGGGGAGCTGTTTTTT
NA,NA,TRBV29-1,TRBJ1-2,CSVDGGDGYTF,TGCAGCGTTGACGGGGGGGATGGCTACACCTTC
NA,NA,TRBV20-1,TRBJ1-2,CSASPTNYGYTF,TGCAGTGCTAGCCCGACTAACTATGGCTACACCTTC
many,NA,TRBV7-9,TRBJ1-1,CASSHDPDSVRAFF,TGTGCCAGCAGCCACGACCCAGACAGCGTCAGAGCTTTCTTT
few,NA,TRBV14,TRBJ2-1,CASSQRDTYNEQFF,TGTGCCAGCAGCCAACGGGACACCTACAATGAGCAGTTCTTC
many,TRBD1,TRBV10-3,TRBJ1-6,CAISGTGQPNSPLHF,TGTGCCATCAGCGGAACGGGACAGCCTAATTCACCCCTCCACTTT